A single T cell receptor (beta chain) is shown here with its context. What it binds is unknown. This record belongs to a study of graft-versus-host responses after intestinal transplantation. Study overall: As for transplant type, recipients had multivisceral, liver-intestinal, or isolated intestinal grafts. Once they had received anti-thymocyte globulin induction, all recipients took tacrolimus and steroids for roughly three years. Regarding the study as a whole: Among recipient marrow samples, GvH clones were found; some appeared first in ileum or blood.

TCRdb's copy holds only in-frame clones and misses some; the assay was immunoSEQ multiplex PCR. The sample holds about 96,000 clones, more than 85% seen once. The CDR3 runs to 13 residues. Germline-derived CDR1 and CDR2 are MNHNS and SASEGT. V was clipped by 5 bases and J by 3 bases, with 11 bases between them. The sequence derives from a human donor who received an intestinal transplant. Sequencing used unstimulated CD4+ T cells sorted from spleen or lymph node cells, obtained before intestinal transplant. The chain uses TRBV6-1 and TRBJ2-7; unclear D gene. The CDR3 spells CASSRDNRYEQYF. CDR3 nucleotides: TGTGCCAGCAGTCGCGACAATCGCTACGAGCAGTACTTC.